This TCR beta chain was sequenced in a study of metastatic and nonmetastatic thyroid tumors (dated by TCRdb to 2020 to 2021). Concerning the study at large: Repertoires were compared across peripheral blood and tumor or nodule tissue samples from malignant and benign thyroid patients.

Broad study findings and their caveats: TCR beta diversity was reported as significantly higher in malignant tumors than in benign nodules, in both blood and tumor samples.

From cysteine to phenylalanine, the CDR3 is 14 amino acids long. Only CDR3 DNA remains: 42 bases, in frame from the first base. From the germline V gene, CDR1 is SGHTA and CDR2 is FQGNSA. V sheds 5 bases and J sheds 4 bases, leaving 12 bases between their ends. None of the patients had been given any treatment before thyroid surgery. Using T-cell receptor beta sequencing, the study looked back at clinical samples from patients collected from about 2011 to 2018. Libraries were prepared through PCR. Sequencing was carried out with an Illumina HiSeq 4000. The TCR beta-chain CDR3 region of each patient was profiled by high-throughput sequencing. The study's processing was this. A classifier to discriminate distant-metastatic papillary thyroid cancer patients was built from CDR3 differences across clinicopathological groups. The Shannon index was used to measure repertoire diversity, and the Morisita-Horn index was used to measure how similar tumor and blood repertoires were. TCRdb trimmed public reads at Q25 via fastp, called clones via MiXCR and kept in-frame beta chains. None of the V and J calls come from the authors' own analysis; TCRdb made them. A total of roughly 19,000 clones appear in this sample, around 40% of them only once. The ten largest clones capture under 30% of the sample.

As regards this clone: The antigen it binds to is not known. The record has no base qualities; no much larger clone is one base away.

The TCR was taken from a female donor with papillary thyroid cancer or a benign thyroid nodule (not recorded which). Some clones in this sample may be carry-over from other donors' samples. The sequenced material came from tumor tissue. This chain is built from TRBV7-2 and TRBJ2-1; the best D guess is TRBD2, with 5 bases matching. The CDR3: CASSPVERYNEQFF. The DNA sequence is given as TGTGCCAGCAGCCCCGTCGAGCGGTACAATGAGCAGTTCTTC.